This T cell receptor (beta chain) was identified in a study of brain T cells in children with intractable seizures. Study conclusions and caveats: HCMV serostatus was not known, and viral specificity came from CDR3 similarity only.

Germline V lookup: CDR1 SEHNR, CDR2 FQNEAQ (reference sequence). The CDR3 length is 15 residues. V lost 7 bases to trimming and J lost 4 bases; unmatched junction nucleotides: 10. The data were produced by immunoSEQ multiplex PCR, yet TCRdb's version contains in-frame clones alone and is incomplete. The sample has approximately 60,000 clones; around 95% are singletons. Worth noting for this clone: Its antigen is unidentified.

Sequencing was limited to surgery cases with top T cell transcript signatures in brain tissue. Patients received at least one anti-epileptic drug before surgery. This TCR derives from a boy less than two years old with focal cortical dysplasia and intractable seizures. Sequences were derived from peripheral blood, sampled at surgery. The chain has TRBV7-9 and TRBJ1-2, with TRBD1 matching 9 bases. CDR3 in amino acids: CASTSPGQGPYGYTF. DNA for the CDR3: TGTGCCAGCACCTCACCGGGACAGGGACCCTATGGCTACACCTTC.